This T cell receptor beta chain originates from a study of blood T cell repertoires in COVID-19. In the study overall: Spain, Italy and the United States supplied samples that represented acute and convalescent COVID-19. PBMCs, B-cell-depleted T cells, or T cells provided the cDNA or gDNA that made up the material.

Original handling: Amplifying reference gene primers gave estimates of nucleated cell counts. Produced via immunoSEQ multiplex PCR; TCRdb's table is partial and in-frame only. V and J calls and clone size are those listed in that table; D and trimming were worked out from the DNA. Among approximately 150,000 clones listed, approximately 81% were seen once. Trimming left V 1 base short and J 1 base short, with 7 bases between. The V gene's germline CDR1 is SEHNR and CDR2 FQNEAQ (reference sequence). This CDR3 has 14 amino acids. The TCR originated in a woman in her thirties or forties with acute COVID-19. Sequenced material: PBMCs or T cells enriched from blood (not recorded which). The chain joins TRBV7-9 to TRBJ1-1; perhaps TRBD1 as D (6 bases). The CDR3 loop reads CASSLGQANTEAFF. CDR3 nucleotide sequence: TGTGCCAGCAGCTTAGGACAGGCGAACACTGAAGCTTTCTTT.